The source of this TCR beta chain is a study of shared clonotypes between healthy human individuals. Trimming took 4 bases from V and 0 from J; bases not matched to a gene: 9. Germline V CDR1 and CDR2: MDHEN, SYDVKM. CDR3 length: 17 residues. Only Caucasian adults living in Nashville, Tennessee served as donors. Researchers sequenced unsorted PBMC DNA using ten immunoSEQ deep assay plates. In the authors' methods: As immunoSEQ supplied junction-only sequences (without quality scores), filtering differed. TCRdb keeps only in-frame clones here, not all; method: immunoSEQ multiplex PCR. D and trimming come from the DNA, and the V and J calls and clone size come from that table. The table records 450,000 to 600,000 clones, more than 65% of them present only once.

The chain links TRBV28 to TRBJ2-4; 7 bases match TRBD2. The sequence derives from a woman aged 40 to 50 in good health. Some clones in this sample may be carry-over from other donors' samples. Material for sequencing was PBMCs. In nucleotides, the CDR3 is TGTGCCAGCAGTTCGTTAGCGGGCCCGCTAGCCAAAAACATTCAGTACTTC. Its translation: CASSSLAGPLAKNIQYF.